A selection of T cell receptor beta chains follows, all from one sample in a study of cytomegalovirus exposure and HLA in healthy donors. The repertoire was sequenced with immunoSEQ multiplex PCR; TCRdb's copy has only in-frame clones and lacks some. Its table lists over 100,000 clones. Source material: PBMCs. These receptors were collected from a young man in good health and CMV-seronegative. Each CDR3 is given with its conserved first and last residue. D genes are given only for firm matches.

D	J	V	CDR3	DNA
TRBD2	TRBJ2-5	TRBV6-5	CASSASGEETQYF	TGTGCCAGCAGCGCTAGCGGGGAAGAGACCCAGTACTTC
TRBD1	TRBJ1-2	TRBV19	CASSIDLVATGRLYGYTF	TGTGCCAGTAGTATAGATCTTGTGGCGACAGGGCGTCTCTATGGCTACACCTTC
TRBD2	TRBJ2-5	TRBV15	CATSRMGLAGGETQYF	TGTGCCACCAGCAGAATGGGACTAGCGGGGGGTGAGACCCAGTACTTC
TRBD1	TRBJ1-1	TRBV18	CASSAGQGGDTEAFF	TGTGCCAGCTCGGCTGGACAGGGTGGGGACACTGAAGCTTTCTTT
TRBD1	TRBJ2-7	TRBV7-2	CASSLARGQGTHEQYF	TGTGCCAGCAGCTTAGCGCGGGGACAGGGGACCCACGAGCAGTACTTC
.	TRBJ1-2	TRBV11-2	CASSFLDYGYTF	TGTGCCAGCAGCTTTTTAGACTATGGCTACACCTTC
TRBD1	TRBJ1-1	TRBV5-1	CASSLDPGTGFGTEAFF	TGCGCCAGCAGCTTGGACCCCGGGACAGGTTTTGGCACTGAAGCTTTCTTT
.	TRBJ2-3	TRBV2	CASSDQGRTDTQYF	TGTGCCAGCAGTGACCAGGGGCGTACAGATACGCAGTATTTT
TRBD2	TRBJ2-1	TRBV5-1	CASGTGTRDNEQFF	TGCGCCAGCGGGACCGGGACTAGAGACAATGAGCAGTTCTTC
TRBD2	TRBJ2-5	TRBV10-3	CAISGTSGGAQTQYF	TGTGCCATCAGTGGTACTAGCGGGGGGGCGCAGACCCAGTACTTC
.	TRBJ1-2	TRBV28	CASSFNNYGYTF	TGTGCCAGCAGTTTCAATAACTATGGCTACACCTTC
.	TRBJ1-2	TRBV25-1	CASSDQTNYGYTF	TGTGCCAGCAGTGACCAGACTAACTATGGCTACACCTTC
TRBD1	TRBJ1-5	TRBV6-5	CASSPVAGGQPQHF	TGTGCCAGCAGCCCCGTGGCAGGGGGACAGCCCCAGCATTTT
.	TRBJ2-1	TRBV19	CASSLALVNNEQFF	TGTGCCAGTAGCTTGGCCCTAGTTAACAATGAGCAGTTCTTC
TRBD1	TRBJ1-2	TRBV5-1	CATTRQGGGYTF	TGCGCCACCACACGACAGGGAGGTGGCTACACCTTC
.	TRBJ2-7	TRBV12-5	CASGLVQAGARSYEQYF	TGTGCTAGTGGTTTGGTACAGGCGGGGGCGAGATCCTACGAGCAGTACTTC
.	TRBJ1-2	TRBV5-5	CASSATGSTYYGYTF	TGTGCCAGCAGCGCAACCGGGTCGACCTATTATGGCTACACCTTC
TRBD1	TRBJ1-2	TRBV10-3	CAISFTGEGYTF	TGTGCCATCAGCTTTACAGGGGAGGGCTACACCTTC
.	TRBJ1-1	TRBV9	CASSVDLRDPGESEAFF	TGTGCCAGCAGCGTAGACCTCAGGGACCCGGGGGAGTCTGAAGCTTTCTTT
TRBD1	TRBJ1-2	TRBV6-6	CASISHDDRVYGYTF	TGTGCCAGCATCTCCCACGACGACAGGGTCTATGGCTACACCTTC
.	TRBJ2-3	TRBV5-1	CASSLESVFTDTQYF	TGCGCCAGCAGCTTGGAATCCGTATTCACAGATACGCAGTATTTT
TRBD1	TRBJ2-1	TRBV29-1	CSASGTGGINNEQFF	TGCAGCGCCAGTGGGACAGGGGGAATCAACAATGAGCAGTTCTTC
TRBD2	TRBJ2-1	TRBV10-3	CATERGGNYNEQFF	TGTGCCACGGAGCGGGGGGGCAATTACAATGAGCAGTTCTTC
TRBD1	TRBJ2-3	TRBV5-1	CASSLLGGPTDTQYF	TGCGCCAGCAGCTTGCTAGGGGGCCCCACGGATACGCAGTATTTT
.	TRBJ1-4	TRBV9	CASSVGHSPNEKLFF	TGTGCCAGCAGCGTAGGGCACAGCCCTAATGAAAAACTGTTTTTT
.	TRBJ1-2	TRBV7-8	CASSEKSGFSYGYTF	TGTGCCAGCAGCGAGAAGTCAGGGTTTAGCTATGGCTACACCTTC
.	TRBJ1-1	TRBV5-5	CASSPRYFTEAFF	TGTGCCAGCAGCCCTAGATATTTTACTGAAGCTTTCTTT
TRBD2	TRBJ2-2	TRBV7-7	CASTGTSGAGELFF	TGTGCCAGCACCGGGACTAGCGGGGCCGGGGAGCTGTTTTTT
.	TRBJ1-1	TRBV7-9	CASSYRENTEAFF	TGTGCCAGCAGCTATCGGGAGAATACTGAAGCTTTCTTT
.	TRBJ1-3	TRBV5-5	CASSFSGGTGNTIYF	TGTGCCAGCAGCTTCTCCGGAGGGACTGGAAACACCATATATTTT
TRBD1	TRBJ2-6	TRBV27	CASRPGTDSGANVLTF	TGTGCCAGCCGCCCCGGGACAGACTCTGGGGCCAACGTCCTGACTTTC
TRBD1	TRBJ1-1	TRBV19	CAGSTDRGTEAFF	TGTGCCGGTAGTACGGACAGGGGGACTGAAGCTTTCTTT